These 15 T cell receptor beta chains originate from one sample sequenced in a study of cytomegalovirus exposure and HLA in healthy donors. PCR amplification relied on 60 Vbeta primers (plus 13 Jbeta primers). This table comes from immunoSEQ multiplex PCR, and its TCRdb copy is limited to in-frame clones, with some not included. The table lists roughly 100,000 clones, 75% to 90% of them singletons. The source material was PBMCs. Source of these receptors: a man under 40 in good health and CMV-seropositive.

This clone was seen just once. The gene calls are TRBV7-9 and TRBJ1-5, with TRBD1 matching 8 bases. V shed 4 bases, J shed 3 bases, and the junction held 5 bases outside the gene matches. This CDR3 has 15 residues. The germline gives CDR1 SEHNR, CDR2 FQNEAQ (reference sequence). The chain's CDR3 is CASSSTGAPNQPQHF. CDR3 coding DNA: TGTGCCAGCAGCTCGACAGGGGCTCCCAATCAGCCCCAGCATTTT. The full variable domain, rest sourced from reference TRBV7-9 and TRBJ1-5, is DTGVSQNPRHKITKRGQNVTFRCDPISEHNRLYWYRQTLGQGPEFLTYFQNEAQLEKSRLLSDRFSAERPKGSFSTLEIQRTEQGDSAMYLCASSSTGAPNQPQHFGDGTRLSIL.

The gene calls are TRBV7-9 and TRBJ2-7; D may be TRBD1 (6 bases). CDR3 length: 16 residues. Germline V gene sequence: CDR1 SEHNR, CDR2 FQNEAQ (reference sequence). Trimming took off 1 base at V and 3 bases at J, with 16 bases between the two ends. CDR3 residues: CASSLGPGVSSYEQYF. The CDR3 DNA follows: TGTGCCAGCAGCTTAGGGCCAGGGGTTTCAAGCTACGAGCAGTACTTC.

The V call is TRBV28, the J call TRBJ2-3; 7 positions agree with TRBD2. J was trimmed by 8 bases and V by 1 base; bases with no gene match: 9. Germline values: CDR1 MDHEN, CDR2 SYDVKM. This CDR3 spans 15 amino acids. CDR3 sequence reads: CASSLLGGVGGTQYF. The CDR3 bases are TGTGCCAGCAGTTTATTGGGGGGGGTGGGTGGTACGCAGTATTTT.

This clone was counted only a few times. This sequence joins TRBV21-1 and TRBJ1-3. TRBV21-1 is tagged as a pseudogene. CDR3 length: 15 amino acids. The CDR3 DNA is TGTGCCAGCAGCAAATCAGCCCGATCGGGGAACACCATATATTTT. Its translation: CASSKSARSGNTIYF.

J is TRBJ1-1 and V is TRBV6-5, with TRBD1 matching 8 bases. V dropped 2 bases and J dropped 6; count of bases not matched to a gene: 8. The germline V gene has CDR1 MNHEY and CDR2 SVGAGI. The CDR3 loop spans 15 amino acids. CDR3 residues: CASSYGTGVGAEAFF. DNA for the CDR3: TGTGCCAGCAGTTACGGGACAGGAGTGGGCGCTGAAGCTTTCTTT.

The count of this clone is one. V is TRBV5-4 and J is TRBJ2-3, with TRBD1 matching over 7 bases. Germline CDR1 is SGHNT and CDR2 is YYREEE (reference sequence). CDR3 length: 17 amino acids. J gave up 6 bases and V 1 base, and 14 bases lay outside the gene matches. CDR3 coding DNA: TGTGCCAGCAGCTTGATCCCTACAGGGGCGACTTGGGATACGCAGTATTTT. It encodes CASSLIPTGATWDTQYF.

The chain couples TRBV5-1 to TRBJ1-4, with 7 bases that match TRBD1. The J segment lost 6 bases and the V segment lost 5 bases, leaving 10 bases of the junction unmatched. Germline values: CDR1 SGHRS, CDR2 YFSETQ. This CDR3 spans 15 amino acids. CDR3 amino acids: CASRGRQGEYEKLFF. The CDR3 bases are TGCGCCAGCAGGGGAAGACAGGGAGAATATGAAAAACTGTTTTTT.

The table lists this clone with a count of one. This rearrangement joins TRBV5-4 to TRBJ1-2, with 7 bases lining up with TRBD1. Germline V gene lookup returns CDR1 SGHNT and CDR2 YYREEE (reference sequence). V was pared by 4 bases and J by 1 base, with 7 bases of the junction left unmatched. The CDR3 has 15 residues. The CDR3 loop is CASSRRDSLNYGYTF. The CDR3 DNA reads TGTGCCAGCAGCCGCCGGGACAGCCTTAACTATGGCTACACCTTC.

The chain combines TRBV30 with TRBJ2-5; weak D call: TRBD1 (6 bases). TRBJ2-7 explains the end of the DNA better; the J call may be wrong. The length of the CDR3 is 15 residues. Germline CDR1 GTSNPN, CDR2 SVGIG (reference sequence). CDR3 protein: CAWSAWGPPTYEQYF. For the CDR3, the DNA is TGTGCCTGGAGCGCCTGGGGGCCGCCGACCTACGAGCAGTACTTC.

V and J are TRBV6-1 and TRBJ1-5; D remains ambiguous. Germline CDR1 reads MNHNS; CDR2 reads SASEGT. The CDR3 is 14 amino acids. V was clipped by 2 bases and J by 5 bases, with 10 bases between them. The CDR3: CASSEIGSDQPQHF. CDR3 coding DNA: TGTGCCAGCAGTGAAATAGGGAGTGATCAGCCCCAGCATTTT.

This clone came up once. The gene calls are TRBV19 and TRBJ1-1; TRBD1 is a possible D gene (5 bases). Germline V gene data show CDR1 as LNHDA and CDR2 as SQIVND (reference sequence). CDR3 length: 15 amino acids. V lost 8 bases and J 7 bases, leaving 23 bases between the germline ends. CDR3 residues: CASPNGSGRGNEAFF. The CDR3 DNA reads TGTGCCAGTCCAAACGGTTCAGGAAGGGGTAATGAAGCTTTCTTT.

This clone was observed a handful of times. The chain has TRBV5-4 and TRBJ1-1; TRBD1 agrees at 7 bases. The CDR3 spans 15 residues. With 4 bases clipped from V and 1 base from J, the junction kept 7 bases outside the gene matches. In germline, CDR1 is SGHNT, CDR2 YYREEE (reference sequence). CDR3 residues: CASSVTGARNTEAFF. The CDR3 DNA follows: TGTGCCAGCAGCGTTACAGGGGCCCGGAACACTGAAGCTTTCTTT. The full variable domain, rest sourced from reference TRBV5-4 and TRBJ1-1, is ETGVTQSPTHLIKTRGQQVTLRCSSQSGHNTVSWYQQALGQGPQFIFQYYREEENGRGNFPPRFSGLQFPNYSSELNVNALELDDSALYLCASSVTGARNTEAFFGQGTRLTVV.

The genes are TRBV25-1 and TRBJ1-2; perhaps TRBD1 as D (5 bases). Trimming pared 7 bases from V and 4 bases from J, leaving 13 bases between. Germline assignment: CDR1 MGHDK and CDR2 SYGVNS. This CDR3 region has 13 residues. The CDR3: CASMGEAVYGYTF. CDR3 coding DNA: TGTGCCAGCATGGGGGAGGCAGTCTATGGCTACACCTTC.

The rearrangement joins TRBV7-2 to TRBJ1-5; no definite D call. The germline V and J ends were trimmed by 5 bases and 4 bases, with 18 bases remaining between them. The length of the CDR3 is 16 residues. Germline V CDR1 and CDR2: SGHTA, FQGNSA. The DNA of the CDR3 is TGTGCCAGCAGCAGTACCCCACAGCAACCAAATCAGCCCCAGCATTTT. Amino acids: CASSSTPQQPNQPQHF.

The chain recombines TRBV6-5 with TRBJ2-7; 9 nucleotides match TRBD1. Germline V gene data show CDR1 as MNHEY and CDR2 as SVGAGI. V was clipped by 5 bases and J by 4 bases; unmatched bases: 6. This CDR3 contains 14 residues. The DNA for the CDR3 is TGTGCCAGCAGTCAGGACAGGGGAAGGTACGAGCAGTACTTC. Translating gives CASSQDRGRYEQYF.